Below are 4 T cell receptor beta chains sequenced from a single sample in a study of CXCR3-negative and CXCR3-positive naive CD8 T cells. The libraries of TRB cDNA were constructed through 5' RACE using UMI labels. TCRdb re-called the 5' RACE reads and catalogs CDR3 proteins one per entry, DNA excluded. The table for this sample gives 150,000 or so distinct CDR3 sequences. Sequenced input: naive CXCR3- CD8+ T cells from blood. Indicated subset: CD45RO-CCR7+CD27+CD95- naive CD8+ T cells lacking CXCR3 (TNR3-). These receptors all come from a human donor in good health. Some clones in this sample may be carry-over from other donors' samples.

This chain joins TRBV27 and TRBJ1-2; TCRdb proposes TRBD1, but this gene call is untestable without DNA. This CDR3 spans 15 amino acids. Germline CDR1 is MNHEY and CDR2 is SMNVEV (reference sequence). The CDR3 protein is CASSFTSDRIYGYTF.

The CDR3 sequence: CASSSTGVSRDTQYF. The chain has TRBV7-9 and TRBJ2-3; TCRdb designates TRBD1, a call that cannot be tested without DNA. The germline V gene encodes CDR1 SEHNR and CDR2 FQNEAQ (reference sequence). There are 15 residues in the CDR3.

The chain employs TRBV4-3 and TRBJ2-1; TCRdb indicates TRBD2, and absent DNA this call remains unverified. Germline V gene data show CDR1 as LGHNA and CDR2 as YSLEER. There are 17 residues in the CDR3. The CDR3 loop is CASSPQTSGGPLTEQFF.

The V call is TRBV5-1, the J call TRBJ2-1; absent DNA, TCRdb's TRBD2 call cannot be checked. The CDR3 consists of 17 residues. Per the germline V gene, CDR1 is SGHRS and CDR2 is YFSETQ. The CDR3 loop reads CASRPGTSGGSYNEQFF.